This TCR beta chain was recorded in a study of OX40 agonist ivuxolimab in advanced cancers. At the level of the whole study: The costimulatory receptor OX40 (CD134) was targeted by ivuxolimab, a fully human IgG2 agonistic monoclonal antibody. Intravenous ivuxolimab was administered to patients every 2 weeks at six dose levels: 0.01, 0.1, 0.3, 1.5, 3 and 10 mg/kg. Of the approximately 54 patients in dose escalation, 19 had hepatocellular carcinoma, some 15 had melanoma, 9 had renal cell carcinoma and 9 had head and neck cancer. A male proportion of roughly 80% and a mean age of around 60 years, ranging from roughly 23 to 85, were recorded for the dose-escalation cohort. Prior anti-PD-1, anti-PD-L1 or anti-CTLA-4 therapy was permitted, and checkpoint inhibitors had been received by under 50% of dose-escalation patients. Partial responses were achieved by three dose-escalation patients, of whom one had hepatocellular carcinoma and two had cutaneous melanoma. Peripheral TCRbeta sequencing was intended to test whether TCR sequence diversity was altered and clonal T-cell expansion was caused by ivuxolimab. The paper describes the monotherapy dose-escalation part (N ≈ 50 patients) of the phase I trial of ivuxolimab. Beyond this particular receptor, the publication reports: Low levels of normalized T-cell clonal expansion were also seen in some patients who did not respond. After ivuxolimab, CD8+ T cells had more expanded clones than CD4+ T cells on average. The antigen specificity of the clonally expanded peripheral T cells was not determined. In the 0.1-3.0 mg/kg groups, partial responders had among the lowest normalized peripheral clonal expansion, particularly in CD8+ T cells. At doses from 0.1 to 3.0 mg/kg, clonal expansion was seen in both CD4+ and CD8+ blood T cells between baseline and week 6.

Within its sample, this clone is medium-sized (0.01 to 0.1%). Its specific antigen is unknown. No base qualities exist here, and no much larger clone lies one base off it. The CDR3, cysteine through phenylalanine, is 15 amino acids long. The sequence is cut down to CDR3 DNA, 45 bases in frame from base 1. From a lookup of the germline V gene (reference sequence), CDR1 and CDR2 are WNHNN and SYGVQD. Germline trimming: 3 bases from V, 3 bases from J; junction bases outside gene matches: 4. Genomic DNA was isolated from the sorted cells so that the TCRbeta CDR3 region could be sequenced. The immunoSEQ Assay was used for sequencing of TCRbeta CDR3 regions. TCRdb re-hosts the immuneACCESS table, in-frame sequences only. Its copies lack some clones; in the studies checked, an unresolved V gene accounts for under half of them, and the cause for the rest is not known. Across this sample there are 40,000 to 45,000 clones, with around 80% seen only once. 10% of the sample comes from the top ten.

The trial excluded patients who had a history of autoimmune disease or who were on systemic immunosuppression. In every dose cohort, peripheral blood was drawn for TCR sequencing at baseline, cycle 4 day 1, and cycle 7 day 1. Samples came from an open-label, multicenter, first-in-human phase I dose-escalation trial of ivuxolimab. Adults with locally advanced or metastatic melanoma, renal cell carcinoma, hepatocellular carcinoma or head and neck squamous cell carcinoma were enrolled in the trial. CD4+ and CD8+ T cells were sorted separately from peripheral blood before TCR sequencing. This chain is built from TRBV10-1 and TRBJ2-2, with 7 bases in between that match TRBD2. The specimen was CD4+ or CD8+ T cells sorted from blood, collected in a trial of the OX40 agonist ivuxolimab. The sequence came from an adult with an advanced solid tumor such as melanoma, head and neck, liver or kidney cancer. The encoded CDR3 is CASSESAGDTGELFF. The DNA reads as follows: TGCGCCAGCAGTGAATCGGCGGGGGACACCGGGGAGCTGTTTTTT.